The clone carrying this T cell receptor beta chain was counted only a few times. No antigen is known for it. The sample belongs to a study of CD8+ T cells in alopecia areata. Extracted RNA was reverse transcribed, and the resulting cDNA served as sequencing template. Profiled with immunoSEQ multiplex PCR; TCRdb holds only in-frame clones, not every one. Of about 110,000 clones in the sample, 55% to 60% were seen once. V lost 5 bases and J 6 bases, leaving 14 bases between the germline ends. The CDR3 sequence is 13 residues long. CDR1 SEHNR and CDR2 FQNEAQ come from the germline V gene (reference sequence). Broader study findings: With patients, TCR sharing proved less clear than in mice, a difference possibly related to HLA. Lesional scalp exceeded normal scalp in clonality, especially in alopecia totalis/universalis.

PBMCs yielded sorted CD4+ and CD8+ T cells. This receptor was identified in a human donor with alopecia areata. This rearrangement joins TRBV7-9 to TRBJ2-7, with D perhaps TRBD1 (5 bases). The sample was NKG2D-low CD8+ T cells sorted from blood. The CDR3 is CASSPPLGREQYF. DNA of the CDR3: TGTGCCAGCAGCCCGCCCCTGGGGCGCGAGCAGTACTTC.